These 18 T cell receptor beta chains share one sample of origin, sequenced in a study of TIL therapy for anti-PD-1-resistant metastatic lung cancer. The immunoSEQ assay was v3. Clones were read by immunoSEQ multiplex PCR, and TCRdb kept only the in-frame ones, dropping some. The repertoire holds some 32,000 clones, with 74% as singletons. Specified time point: pre-treatment sample, taken before nivolumab and TIL therapy. Sequenced material: blood, taken at baseline. The receptor source for this set is a woman between 25 and 85 years old with non-small cell lung cancer.

The chain combines TRBV2 with TRBJ1-4; D not certain. V dropped 7 bases and J dropped 7 bases, with 7 bases sitting between them. CDR3 length equals 11 residues. Germline-derived CDR1 and CDR2 are SNHLY and FYNNEI. CDR3 coding DNA: TGTGCCAGCACTACTGGTGAAAAACTGTTTTTT. Its translation is CASTTGEKLFF. The full variable domain, its missing parts supplied by reference TRBV2 and TRBJ1-4, is EPEVTQTPSHQVTQMGQEVILRCVPISNHLYFYWYRQILGQKVEFLVSFYNNEISEKSEIFDDQFSVERPDGSNFTLKIRSTKLEDSAMYFCASTTGEKLFFGSGTQLSVL.

This clone was seen more than once but under ten times. The chain joins TRBV12-5 to TRBJ2-7; 14 positions match TRBD2. The CDR3 sequence is 15 residues long. The junction had 4 bases not matched to a gene; V was cut back by 9 bases and J by 0 bases. The germline V gene encodes CDR1 LGHNT and CDR2 FRNRAP. The CDR3 sequence is CASSGTSGSSYEQYF. The CDR3, as DNA: TGTGCTAGCTCCGGGACTAGCGGGAGCTCCTACGAGCAGTACTTC. Full variable domain (remainder filled in from reference TRBV12-5 and TRBJ2-7): DARVTQTPRHKVTEMGQEVTMRCQPILGHNTVFWYRQTMMQGLELLAYFRNRAPLDDSGMPKDRFSAEMPDATLATLKIQPSEPRDSAVYFCASSGTSGSSYEQYFGPGTRLTVT.

The gene calls are TRBV7-2 and TRBJ2-5; TRBD2 is a possible D gene (5 bases). V gave up 3 bases and J gave up 3 bases, with 8 bases separating them. CDR1 SGHTA and CDR2 FQGNSA come from the germline V gene. This CDR3 is built from 13 residues. In DNA form, the CDR3 reads TGTGCCAGCAGCTTTGGTAGCGAAGAGACCCAGTACTTC. This translates into CASSFGSEETQYF.

The rearrangement uses TRBV2 and TRBJ1-2; D gene ambiguous. Germline CDR1 and CDR2: SNHLY and FYNNEI. This CDR3 comprises 13 residues. Deletions cut 8 bases from V and 1 base from J, with 11 bases between. This CDR3 reads CASRRRVNYGYTF. The CDR3 DNA sequence: TGTGCCAGCCGGCGTCGGGTTAACTATGGCTACACCTTC.

The chain couples TRBV5-4 to TRBJ1-1; 9 bases line up with TRBD1. CDR3 length equals 15 residues. CDR1 is SGHNT and CDR2 is YYREEE in the germline V gene (reference sequence). V was clipped by 3 bases and J by 7 bases; unmatched bases: 10. CDR3 amino acids: CASSSYRDRVDEAFF. The CDR3 DNA reads as TGTGCCAGCAGCTCATACCGGGACAGGGTAGATGAAGCTTTCTTT. Full variable domain (rest looked up from reference TRBV5-4 and TRBJ1-1): ETGVTQSPTHLIKTRGQQVTLRCSSQSGHNTVSWYQQALGQGPQFIFQYYREEENGRGNFPPRFSGLQFPNYSSELNVNALELDDSALYLCASSSYRDRVDEAFFGQGTRLTVV.

The chain uses TRBV28 and TRBJ2-2, with D possibly being TRBD1 (5 bases). The germline V gene has CDR1 MDHEN and CDR2 SYDVKM. CDR3 length equals 15 residues. V gave up 3 bases and J gave up 4 bases, with 12 bases separating them. For the CDR3, the DNA is TGTGCCAGCAGTTTGCTCGTCAGGGCCACCGGGGAGCTGTTTTTT. Translation: CASSLLVRATGELFF.

In this sample, this clone turned up a few times. The V gene is TRBV19, the J gene TRBJ1-1; no clear D gene. From germline, CDR1 is LNHDA and CDR2 SQIVND (reference sequence). The CDR3 is 12 residues long. V was shortened by 4 bases and J by 7 bases, with 10 bases between the two germline ends. The CDR3: CASSTYQNEAFF. The CDR3 DNA is TGTGCCAGTAGTACATACCAAAATGAAGCTTTCTTT. Full variable domain (outside the CDR3, taken from reference TRBV19 and TRBJ1-1): DGGITQSPKYLFRKEGQNVTLSCEQNLNHDAMYWYRQDPGQGLRLIYYSQIVNDFQKGDIAEGYSVSREKKESFPLTVTSAQKNPTAFYLCASSTYQNEAFFGQGTRLTVV.

This clone was observed a handful of times. This sequence joins TRBV6-4 and TRBJ1-2, with TRBD1 matching 8 bases. The CDR3 has 13 amino acids. Germline V gives CDR1 MRHNA, CDR2 SNTAGT. Trimming at V came to 6 bases and at J to 13 bases, leaving 13 bases not matched to a gene. The CDR3 DNA follows: TGTGCCAGCAGCTCCGGGACAGGAACTTTAAGCACCTTC. Protein: CASSSGTGTLSTF.

The J gene is TRBJ1-1, the V gene TRBV7-9; D gene unclear. CDR1 is SEHNR, CDR2 FQNEAQ, per germline (reference sequence). The CDR3 extends over 11 amino acids. The V end lost 7 bases, the J end lost 5 bases, and 8 bases lay between the germline ends. Written as DNA, the CDR3 is TGTGCCAGCAACCTAGTTACTGAAGCTTTCTTT. This translates into CASNLVTEAFF.

The rearrangement links TRBV7-6 to TRBJ1-2; 7 bases align to TRBD1. The CDR3 length is 15 residues. Losses at the gene ends were 4 bases for V and 2 bases for J; bases not matched to a gene: 7. Looked up from germline, CDR1 is SGHVS and CDR2 is FNYEAQ. The CDR3 coding sequence is TGTGCCAGCAGCTCCCCAGGGGGGCTCAACTATGGCTACACCTTC. Amino acid sequence: CASSSPGGLNYGYTF.

This clone was seen a handful of times. The chain has TRBV2 and TRBJ1-1, with D perhaps TRBD1 (5 bases). This CDR3 region has 12 residues. V lost 3 bases and J lost 10, with 12 bases in between. Germline V gene sequence: CDR1 SNHLY, CDR2 FYNNEI. The CDR3 DNA is TGTGCCAGCAGTGAGGACCGACAGAGAGCTTTCTTT. Translation gives CASSEDRQRAFF. Filled out from reference TRBV2 and TRBJ1-1, the complete variable domain reads EPEVTQTPSHQVTQMGQEVILRCVPISNHLYFYWYRQILGQKVEFLVSFYNNEISEKSEIFDDQFSVERPDGSNFTLKIRSTKLEDSAMYFCASSEDRQRAFFGQGTRLTVV.

The chain links TRBV6-1 to TRBJ2-3; 8 bases map to TRBD2. Germline V gene lookup returns CDR1 MNHNS and CDR2 SASEGT. CDR3 length equals 15 residues. With V trimmed by 6 bases and J by 4 bases, 9 bases remained unmatched. The CDR3 is CASRITGTSADTQYF. In DNA form, the CDR3 reads TGTGCCAGCAGAATAACCGGGACTAGTGCAGATACGCAGTATTTT.

The rearrangement joins TRBV5-6 to TRBJ1-2, with 10 bases lining up with TRBD1. CDR3 length equals 14 residues. Looked up from germline, CDR1 is SGHDT and CDR2 is YYEEEE. Germline trimming cut 1 base from V and 7 bases from J; bases unmatched to any gene: 4. CDR3 sequence reads: CASSLRDRGRGYTF. The CDR3 region has the DNA TGTGCCAGCAGCTTGCGGGACAGGGGTCGTGGCTACACCTTC.

V usage is TRBV30 and J usage is TRBJ2-7; 7 bases fit TRBD2. From germline, CDR1 is GTSNPN and CDR2 SVGIG (reference sequence). V was pared by 0 bases and J by 6 bases, with 11 bases of the junction left unmatched. This CDR3 is built from 15 residues. The DNA for the CDR3 is TGTGCCTGGAGTGTACTTGGCGGGAGTGGGGGCGAGCAGTACTTC. Its protein is CAWSVLGGSGGEQYF. Variable domain in full (rest from reference TRBV30 and TRBJ2-7): SQTIHQWPATLVQPVGSPLSLECTVEGTSNPNLYWYRQAAGRGLQLLFYSVGIGQISSEVPQNLSASRPQDRQFILSSKKLLLSDSGFYLCAWSVLGGSGGEQYFGPGTRLTVT.

This clone was recorded only once. The chain carries TRBV11-2 and TRBJ2-7; D gene unclear. Germline values: CDR1 SGHAT, CDR2 FQNNGV. V was trimmed by 8 bases and J by 0 bases, leaving 14 bases between them. There are 14 residues in the CDR3. This chain's CDR3 is CASSSASSSYEQYF. In DNA, the CDR3 is TGTGCCAGCTCCTCGGCTAGTAGCTCCTACGAGCAGTACTTC.

The chain couples TRBV30 to TRBJ2-3; no reliable D call. CDR3 length equals 12 residues. Looked up from germline, CDR1 is GTSNPN and CDR2 is SVGIG (reference sequence). The V end was cut by 4 bases, the J end by 5 bases, with 10 bases between. CDR3 region: CAWTVTQDTQYF. DNA of the CDR3: TGTGCCTGGACGGTGACCCAAGATACGCAGTATTTT.

The rearrangement joins TRBV19 to TRBJ2-7, with 9 bases that match TRBD2. Germline lookup yields CDR1 LNHDA and CDR2 SQIVND (reference sequence). The trim removed 4 bases at V and 2 bases at J, leaving 0 bases unmatched. The CDR3 is 13 amino acids. In DNA, the CDR3 is TGTGCCAGTAGTAGCGGGAGGGCCTACGAGCAGTACTTC. It translates to CASSSGRAYEQYF.

This clone was observed once. The genes are TRBV5-1 and TRBJ2-1; possible D gene TRBD2, 5 bases. The length of the CDR3 is 15 residues. V was clipped by 7 bases and J by 0 bases, with 14 bases between them. CDR1 SGHRS and CDR2 YFSETQ come from the germline V gene. The CDR3 DNA reads as TGCGCCAGCGGGCCACAGAGGGCCTCCTACAATGAGCAGTTCTTC. Its protein is CASGPQRASYNEQFF.